This T cell receptor (beta chain) was recovered during a study of cytomegalovirus exposure and HLA in healthy donors. Comment on this clone: The antigen remains unidentified.

The CDR3 contains 15 residues. The trim removed 2 bases at V and 4 bases at J, leaving 7 bases unmatched. In germline, CDR1 is SGHRS, CDR2 YFSETQ. The PCR ran on 60 Vbeta and 13 Jbeta primers. This table comes from immunoSEQ multiplex PCR, and its TCRdb copy is limited to in-frame clones, with some not included. The sample records roughly 120,000 clones, about 63% being singletons. Notes on the study in general: Most TCR sequences showed up rarely, but some public TCRs showed up in many donors.

This sequence was found in a young man in good health and CMV-seropositive. The chain is built from TRBV5-1 and TRBJ2-3; TRBD1 aligns across 7 bases. The sample was PBMCs. The CDR3 loop is CASSFVGGASDTQYF. The DNA for the CDR3 is TGCGCCAGCAGCTTCGTAGGGGGCGCCTCAGATACGCAGTATTTT.